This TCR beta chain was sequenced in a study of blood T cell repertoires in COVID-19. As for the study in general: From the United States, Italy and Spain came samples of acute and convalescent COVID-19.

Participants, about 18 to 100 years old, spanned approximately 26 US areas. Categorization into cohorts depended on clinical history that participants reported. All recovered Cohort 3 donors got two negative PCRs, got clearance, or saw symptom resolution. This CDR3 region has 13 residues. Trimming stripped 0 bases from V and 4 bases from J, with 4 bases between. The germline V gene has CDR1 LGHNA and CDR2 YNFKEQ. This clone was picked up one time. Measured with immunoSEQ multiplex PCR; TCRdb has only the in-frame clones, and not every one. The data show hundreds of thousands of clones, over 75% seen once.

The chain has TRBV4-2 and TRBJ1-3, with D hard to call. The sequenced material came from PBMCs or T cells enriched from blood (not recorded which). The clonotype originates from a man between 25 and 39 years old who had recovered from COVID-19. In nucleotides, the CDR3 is TGTGCCAGCAGCCAAGACATCGGAAACACCATATATTTT. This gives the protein CASSQDIGNTIYF.